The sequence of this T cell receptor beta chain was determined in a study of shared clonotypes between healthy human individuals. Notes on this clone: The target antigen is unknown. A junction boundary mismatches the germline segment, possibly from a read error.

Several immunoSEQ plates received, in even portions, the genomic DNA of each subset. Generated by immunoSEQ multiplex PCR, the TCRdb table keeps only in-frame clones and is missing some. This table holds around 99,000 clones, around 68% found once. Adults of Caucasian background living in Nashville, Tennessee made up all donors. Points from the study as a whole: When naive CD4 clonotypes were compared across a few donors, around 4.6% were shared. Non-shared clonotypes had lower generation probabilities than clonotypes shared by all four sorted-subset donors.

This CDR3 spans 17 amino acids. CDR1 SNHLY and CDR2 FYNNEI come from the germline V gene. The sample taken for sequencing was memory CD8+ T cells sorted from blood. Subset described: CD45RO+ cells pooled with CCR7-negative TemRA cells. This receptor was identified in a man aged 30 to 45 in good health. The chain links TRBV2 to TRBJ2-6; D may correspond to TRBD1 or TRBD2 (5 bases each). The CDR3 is CASSEGTPGSGANVLTF. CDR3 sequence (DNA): TGTGCCAGCAGCGAAGGGACGCCCGGCTCTGGGGCCAACGTCCTGACTTTC.